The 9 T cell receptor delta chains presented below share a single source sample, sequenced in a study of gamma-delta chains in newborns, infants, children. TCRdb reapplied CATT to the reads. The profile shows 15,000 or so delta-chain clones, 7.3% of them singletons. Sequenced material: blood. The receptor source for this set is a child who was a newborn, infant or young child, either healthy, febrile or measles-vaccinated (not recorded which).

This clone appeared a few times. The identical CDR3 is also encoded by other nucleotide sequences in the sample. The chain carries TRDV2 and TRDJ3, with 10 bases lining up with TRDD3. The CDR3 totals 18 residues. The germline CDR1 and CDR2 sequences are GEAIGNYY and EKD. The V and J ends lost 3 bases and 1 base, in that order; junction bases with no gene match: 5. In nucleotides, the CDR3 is TGTGCCTGTGACGTACTGGGGGATTTGTCCTGGGACACCCGACAGATGTTTTTC. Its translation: CACDVLGDLSWDTRQMFF.

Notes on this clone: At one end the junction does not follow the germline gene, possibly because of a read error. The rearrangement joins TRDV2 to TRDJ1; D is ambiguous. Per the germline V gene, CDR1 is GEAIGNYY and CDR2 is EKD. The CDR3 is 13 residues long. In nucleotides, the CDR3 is TGTGCCTGTGGCAGGCTTTACACCTATAAACTCATCTTT. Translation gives CACGRLYTYKLIF.

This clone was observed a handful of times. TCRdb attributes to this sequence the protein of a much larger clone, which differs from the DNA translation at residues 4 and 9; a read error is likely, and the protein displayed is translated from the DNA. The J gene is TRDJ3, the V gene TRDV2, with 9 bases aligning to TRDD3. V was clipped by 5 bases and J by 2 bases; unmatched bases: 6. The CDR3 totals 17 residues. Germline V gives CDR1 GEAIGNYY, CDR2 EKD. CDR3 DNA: TGTGCCTGTGGCAACTGGGGGAGCCCCTGGGACACCCGACAGATGTTTTTC. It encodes CACGNWGSPWDTRQMFF.

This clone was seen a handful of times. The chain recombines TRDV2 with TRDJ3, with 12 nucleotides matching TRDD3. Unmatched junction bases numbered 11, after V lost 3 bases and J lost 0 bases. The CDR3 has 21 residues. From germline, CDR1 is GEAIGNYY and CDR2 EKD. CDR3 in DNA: TGTGCCTGTGACCCTGTACTGGGGGATACTCCGCGCTCCTGGGACACCCGACAGATGTTTTTC. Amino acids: CACDPVLGDTPRSWDTRQMFF.

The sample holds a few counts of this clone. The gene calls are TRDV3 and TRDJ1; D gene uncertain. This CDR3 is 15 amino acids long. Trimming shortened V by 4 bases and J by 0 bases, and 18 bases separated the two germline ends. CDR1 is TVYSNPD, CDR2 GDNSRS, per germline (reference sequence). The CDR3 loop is CAYSHCGLYTDKLIF. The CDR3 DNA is TGTGCCTATTCCCACTGTGGGCTGTACACCGATAAACTCATCTTT.

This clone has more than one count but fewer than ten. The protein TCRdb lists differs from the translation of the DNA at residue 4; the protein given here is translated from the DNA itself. The DNA of the CDR3 is TGTGCCTGTGGCCTACTGGGGGAGAGCTCCTGGGACACCCGACAGATGTTTTTC. Its translation: CACGLLGESSWDTRQMFF. V and J are TRDV2 and TRDJ3; 9 bases align to TRDD3. The CDR3 is 18 residues long. Germline V lookup: CDR1 GEAIGNYY, CDR2 EKD. V was pared by 5 bases and J by 0 bases, with 7 bases of the junction left unmatched.

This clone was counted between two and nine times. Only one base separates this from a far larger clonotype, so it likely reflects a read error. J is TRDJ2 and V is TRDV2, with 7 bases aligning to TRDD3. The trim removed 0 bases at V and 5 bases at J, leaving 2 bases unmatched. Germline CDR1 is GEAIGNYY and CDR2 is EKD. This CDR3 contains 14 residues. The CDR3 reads CACDTAGDTAQLFF. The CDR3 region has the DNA TGTGCCTGTGACACCGCGGGGGATACAGCACAACTCTTCTTT.

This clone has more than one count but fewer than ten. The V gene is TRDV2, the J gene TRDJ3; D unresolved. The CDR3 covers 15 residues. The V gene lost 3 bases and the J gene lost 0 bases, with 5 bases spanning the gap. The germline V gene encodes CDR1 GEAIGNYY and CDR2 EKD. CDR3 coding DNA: TGTGCCTGTGACGAGCTCTCCTGGGACACCCGACAGATGTTTTTC. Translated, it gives CACDELSWDTRQMFF.

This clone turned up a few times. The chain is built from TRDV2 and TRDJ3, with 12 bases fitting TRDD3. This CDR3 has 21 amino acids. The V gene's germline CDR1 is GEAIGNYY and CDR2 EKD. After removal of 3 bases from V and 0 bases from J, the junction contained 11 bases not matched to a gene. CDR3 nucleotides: TGTGCCTGTGACGCCGTACTGGGGGATACAGTGAGCTCCTGGGACACCCGACAGATGTTTTTC. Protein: CACDAVLGDTVSSWDTRQMFF.